The present TCR beta chain was sequenced within a study of Ad26.COV2.S vaccination and SARS-CoV-2 variants. Study background: Intramuscular Ad26.COV2.S doses were given once or twice, 56 days apart. Overall study results and limits: Ad26.COV2.S recipients had broader spike-specific TCRs (P = 0.0014).

The CDR3 has 20 amino acids. Per germline, CDR1 LGHNA and CDR2 YSLEER. Trimming at V came to 0 bases and at J to 3 bases, leaving 14 bases not matched to a gene. Treatment noted: around 19 received Ad26.COV2.S at low or high dose, single or two shots; about 5 received placebo; per-sample allocation not given. Day 63 after the first injection of vaccine or placebo was the sampling time. Participants' vaccine, an Ad26 vector, delivered Wuhan-strain SARS-CoV-2 spike. In regard to this clone: Its antigen is not identified.

TCRdb's table, derived via immunoSEQ multiplex PCR, lists solely in-frame clones and lacks some. The sample includes 410,000 or so clones, around 90% of them seen just once. The clonotype was recovered from a person aged 18-60 years who received the Ad26.COV2.S COVID-19 vaccine or a placebo. The sequenced sample was peripheral blood, obtained in a trial of Ad26.COV2.S vaccine versus placebo. The chain uses TRBV4-3 and TRBJ1-1, with 12 bases aligning to TRBD1. The CDR3 protein is CASSQDLGTGTGGADTEAFF. CDR3 sequence (DNA): TGCGCCAGCAGCCAAGATTTGGGAACCGGGACAGGGGGCGCGGACACTGAAGCTTTCTTT.